The clone carrying this T cell receptor beta chain was seen many times. The source of the sample is a study of human T cells and chemical hapten exposure. V trimming: 10 bases; J trimming: 3 bases; junction bases outside the gene matches: 11. The CDR3 covers 14 residues. In germline, CDR1 is SGHAT, CDR2 FQNNGV. As for time point: pre-sensitization, week 0. Specified treatment: therapeutic diphenylcyclopropenone sensitization with weekly scalp DPC. It was unfractionated whole blood from which total RNA was extracted. MiXCR, applied by TCRdb to the RACE reads, yields one record per CDR3 protein. The profile covers 35,000 to 40,000 distinct CDR3 sequences, with less than 15% appearing a single time and approximately 1.9% taken by the ten largest.

The sample consisted of whole blood, taken in connection with sensitization to the hapten diphenylcyclopropenone (DPC). V and J are TRBV11-2 and TRBJ2-7, with 8 positions matching TRBD2. The source is a woman aged 40 to 49 with alopecia areata. Some clones in this sample may be carry-over from other donors' samples. The CDR3 DNA reads as TGTGCCACCCGGGGGGGGGTCCCCATCTACGAGCAGTACTTC. This gives the protein CATRGGVPIYEQYF.